One sample yielded the 19 T cell receptor beta chains listed below, sequenced in a study of T cells after yellow fever vaccination. Each CDR3 protein gets one entry after TCRdb re-called the 5' RACE reads with MiXCR. The profile shows some 390,000 distinct CDR3 sequences, roughly a sixth of them singletons. The sample in question was PBMCs, obtained before the yellow fever booster vaccination. These receptors were collected from a man aged 18 to 30 who received the YFV17D yellow fever vaccine.

The chain combines TRBV6-5 with TRBJ1-6; no definite D call. The CDR3 spans 14 residues. Looked up from germline, CDR1 is MNHEY and CDR2 is SVGAGI. Trimming took off 7 bases at V and 6 bases at J, with 13 bases between the two ends. The CDR3 DNA is TGTGCCAGCACGAGAGGCACGGTTAATTCACCCCTCCACTTT. Its protein is CASTRGTVNSPLHF.

This clonotype has just a few counts. The chain employs TRBV28 and TRBJ1-5, with 10 bases matching TRBD1. CDR1 and CDR2 (germline): MDHEN, SYDVKM. The CDR3 contains 16 residues. Losses at the gene ends were 6 bases for V and 1 base for J; bases not matched to a gene: 6. The CDR3 loop reads CASSTGQGVSNQPQHF. The CDR3, as DNA: TGTGCCAGCAGCACTGGACAGGGGGTCAGCAATCAGCCCCAGCATTTT.

This clonotype was counted between two and nine times. This chain connects TRBV12-3 or TRBV12-4 to TRBJ2-2; weak D call: TRBD2 (5 bases). This CDR3 spans 16 amino acids. V lost 7 bases and J 4 bases, leaving 19 bases between the germline ends. The CDR3 loop is CASTPPGTVPTGELFF. The DNA of the CDR3 is TGTGCCAGCACCCCCCCGGGAACCGTCCCCACCGGGGAGCTGTTTTTT.

This clonotype was seen only a few times. The chain combines TRBV9 with TRBJ2-3, with D uncertain. Germline V gene lookup returns CDR1 SGDLS and CDR2 YYNGEE. The CDR3 is 15 residues long. V was shortened by 0 bases and J by 1 base, with 9 bases between the two germline ends. The CDR3, as DNA: TGTGCCAGCAGCGTAGGATTGGACGGCACAGATACGCAGTATTTT. Amino acids: CASSVGLDGTDTQYF.

This clonotype was observed a handful of times. The chain links TRBV7-9 to TRBJ2-5; a possible D gene is TRBD1 (5 bases). CDR1 and CDR2 (germline): SEHNR, FQNEAQ (reference sequence). Between the trimmed V and J ends, which lost 6 bases and 5 bases, there was a span of 22 bases. The CDR3 contains 16 residues. The DNA of the CDR3 is TGTGCCAGCAGTTTAAGCATTACAGGATGGGATGAGACCCAGTACTTC. This codes for CASSLSITGWDETQYF. Combining the CDR3 with reference TRBV7-9 and TRBJ2-5 gives the whole variable domain DTGVSQNPRHKITKRGQNVTFRCDPISEHNRLYWYRQTLGQGPEFLTYFQNEAQLEKSRLLSDRFSAERPKGSFSTLEIQRTEQGDSAMYLCASSLSITGWDETQYFGPGTRLLVL.

This chain's CDR3 is CASSQGSQHNSPLHF. The DNA for the CDR3 is TGTGCCAGCAGCCAAGGGTCCCAGCATAATTCACCCCTCCACTTT. The V call is TRBV3-1, the J call TRBJ1-6; D remains unclear. CDR3 length equals 15 residues. Germline V gives CDR1 LGHDT, CDR2 YNNKEL (reference sequence). Trimming cost V 1 base and J 5 bases, with 9 bases left between them.

The table lists this clonotype with a few counts. J is TRBJ1-1 and V is TRBV29-1; possibly TRBD1 for D (6 bases). Germline lookup yields CDR1 SQVTM and CDR2 ANQGSEA. V gave up 6 bases and J gave up 0 bases, with 17 bases separating them. The CDR3 has 15 residues. CDR3: CSVAVLGGLNTEAFF. In nucleotides, the CDR3 is TGCAGCGTCGCGGTCTTGGGGGGCTTGAACACTGAAGCTTTCTTT.

This clonotype has a handful of counts. The chain uses TRBV12-3 or TRBV12-4 and TRBJ1-1; D ambiguous. V was clipped by 1 base and J by 6 bases, with 12 bases between them. CDR3 size: 14 residues. The CDR3 sequence is CASSLVLRGAEAFF. Here the CDR3 DNA reads TGTGCCAGCAGTTTAGTCTTGAGAGGTGCTGAAGCTTTCTTT.

This clonotype was counted only a few times. This rearrangement joins TRBV14 to TRBJ2-1, with 8 bases lining up with TRBD1. Germline loops: CDR1 SGHDN, CDR2 FVKESK. The CDR3 consists of 15 residues. Germline trimming cut 6 bases from V and 8 bases from J; bases unmatched to any gene: 12. The CDR3 sequence: CASSQAAGGFDEQFF. CDR3 nucleotides: TGTGCCAGCAGTCAGGCGGCAGGGGGCTTCGATGAGCAGTTCTTC.

The chain couples TRBV7-2 to TRBJ1-3; unclear D gene. This CDR3 region has 14 residues. Germline loops: CDR1 SGHTA, CDR2 FQGNSA. Trimming took off 5 bases at V and 0 bases at J, with 8 bases between the two ends. The CDR3 spells CASSRESSGNTIYF. CDR3 sequence (DNA): TGTGCCAGCAGCAGAGAGAGCTCTGGAAACACCATATATTTT.

V gene TRBV7-2 combines with J gene TRBJ2-3; D remains unclear. Deletions cut 5 bases from V and 6 bases from J, with 15 bases between. Germline CDR1 is SGHTA and CDR2 is FQGNSA. The CDR3 is 14 residues long. The CDR3 is CASSPTRWTDTQYF. The DNA of the CDR3 is TGTGCCAGCAGCCCGACCAGGTGGACGGATACGCAGTATTTT.

This chain joins TRBV4-1 and TRBJ1-6; no clear D gene. The CDR3 is 13 residues long. The V end was cut by 6 bases, the J end by 11 bases, with 14 bases between. CDR1 MGHRA and CDR2 YSYEKL come from the germline V gene. CDR3 nucleotides: TGCGCCAGCAGTCTAACGGAGAAAGCACCCCTCCACTTT. Residues: CASSLTEKAPLHF.

This clonotype was detected a few times. The CDR3 protein is CASRNGDTGELFF. CDR3 coding DNA: TGTGCCAGCAGGAACGGCGACACCGGGGAGCTGTTTTTT. The rearrangement links TRBV6-6 to TRBJ2-2; D unclear. CDR1 is MNHNY, CDR2 SVGAGI, per germline (reference sequence). V lost 6 bases to trimming and J lost 3 bases, with 8 bases between them. CDR3 length: 13 residues.

The J gene is TRBJ2-7, the V gene TRBV4-1, with 7 bases lining up with TRBD1. The CDR3 runs to 14 residues. CDR1 and CDR2 (germline): MGHRA, YSYEKL. Losses at the gene ends were 0 bases for V and 4 bases for J; bases not matched to a gene: 3. CDR3 nucleotides: TGCGCCAGCAGCCAAGATGGGGACAGATACGAGCAGTACTTC. This translates into CASSQDGDRYEQYF.

This clonotype was picked up a small number of times. The V and J genes are TRBV6-1 and TRBJ1-1; D is possibly TRBD1 (5 bases). V was clipped by 6 bases and J by 2 bases, with 19 bases between them. Germline V gives CDR1 MNHNS, CDR2 SASEGT. The CDR3 covers 16 residues. CDR3 in DNA: TGTGCCAGCAGCCTTTTCCGGGGGGACCCAAACACTGAAGCTTTCTTT. Its protein is CASSLFRGDPNTEAFF.

This clonotype has at least ten counts. The chain links TRBV7-8 to TRBJ2-3; D unclear. Germline-derived CDR1 and CDR2 are SGHVS and FQNEAQ. The length of the CDR3 is 14 residues. Trimming stripped 5 bases from V and 1 base from J, with 10 bases between. CDR3: CASSPGGRTDTQYF. CDR3 nucleotides: TGTGCCAGCAGCCCCGGTGGACGCACAGATACGCAGTATTTT.

The chain links TRBV4-3 to TRBJ1-5; D is undetermined. The CDR3 contains 14 residues. Germline V lookup: CDR1 LGHNA, CDR2 YSLEER. V gave up 0 bases and J gave up 0 bases, with 3 bases separating them. The chain's CDR3 is CASSQEASNQPQHF. CDR3 sequence (DNA): TGCGCCAGCAGCCAAGAGGCTAGCAATCAGCCCCAGCATTTT.

The J gene is TRBJ2-3, the V gene TRBV10-3; 10 nucleotides align to TRBD1. The CDR3 is made up of 15 amino acids. V shed 6 bases, J shed 4 bases, and the junction held 7 bases outside the gene matches. The germline CDR1 and CDR2 sequences are ENHRY and SYGVKD. The CDR3 is CAISSRDRGADTQYF. CDR3 DNA: TGTGCCATCAGCTCCCGGGACAGGGGTGCAGATACGCAGTATTTT.

The J gene is TRBJ2-2, the V gene TRBV28; a weak D match, TRBD1 (7 bases). Germline V gene sequence: CDR1 MDHEN, CDR2 SYDVKM. V lost 6 bases and J 2 bases, leaving 13 bases between the germline ends. The CDR3 has 15 amino acids. The CDR3 here is CASREGTANTGELFF. Written as DNA, the CDR3 is TGTGCCAGCAGGGAGGGGACAGCTAACACCGGGGAGCTGTTTTTT.